This passage covers 31 T cell receptor beta chains from one sample sequenced in a study of post-analysis software for immune sequencing data. The antigens of these receptors remain unknown. The study, taken as a whole, reports: Patients used roughly five TRBV segments, including TRBV5-6, TRBV5-1 and TRBV20-1, more often than controls.

Unique molecular identifiers were built into the TCR beta cDNA libraries. From the PCR reads, TCRdb called clonotypes with MiXCR, one entry per CDR3 protein. The data hold 600,000 to 700,000 distinct CDR3 sequences, with 55% to 60% observed a single time. Sequencing input: blood. All receptors derive from a girl aged 2 to 10 with multiple sclerosis.

CDR3 loop: CSVPQGQGPETQYF. In DNA form, the CDR3 reads TGCAGCGTTCCCCAGGGACAGGGCCCAGAGACCCAGTACTTC. The chain carries TRBV29-1 and TRBJ2-5, with 9 positions matching TRBD1. V gave up 5 bases and J gave up 4 bases; unmatched junction bases: 8. Germline V gene sequence: CDR1 SQVTM, CDR2 ANQGSEA. The CDR3 covers 14 residues.

The rearrangement joins TRBV6-5 to TRBJ1-6, with unresolved D. V was pared by 3 bases and J by 10 bases, with 13 bases between. The CDR3 loop spans 14 amino acids. Germline values: CDR1 MNHEY, CDR2 SVGAGI. The CDR3 bases are TGTGCCAGCAGTTATCGGGGTGGGCAGTCACCCCTCCACTTT. It encodes CASSYRGGQSPLHF.

V gene TRBV29-1 combines with J gene TRBJ1-1; D not resolved. The V end was cut by 3 bases, the J end by 6 bases, with 5 bases between. Looked up from germline, CDR1 is SQVTM and CDR2 is ANQGSEA. This CDR3 is 10 amino acids long. The CDR3 is CSVEVAEAFF. For the CDR3, the DNA is TGCAGCGTTGAGGTTGCTGAAGCTTTCTTT.

This chain uses TRBV20-1 with TRBJ1-2; 9 bases agree with TRBD1. After removal of 3 bases from V and 8 bases from J, the junction contained 4 bases not matched to a gene. Germline values: CDR1 DFQATT, CDR2 SNEGSKA (reference sequence). CDR3 length: 12 amino acids. As DNA, the CDR3 is TGCAGTGCTAGCGAAGACAGGGGGGGCTACACCTTC. As protein: CSASEDRGGYTF.

V is TRBV5-8 and J is TRBJ2-1; TRBD2 matches at 10 bases. This CDR3 has 17 amino acids. Trimming at V came to 0 bases and at J to 1 base, leaving 4 bases not matched to a gene. CDR1 and CDR2 (germline): SGHTS, YDEGEE. CDR3 in amino acids: CASSLDLAGESYNEQFF. In nucleotides, the CDR3 is TGTGCCAGCAGCTTGGATCTAGCGGGGGAGTCCTACAATGAGCAGTTCTTC.

The rearrangement uses TRBV21-1 and TRBJ2-7. TRBV21-1 is shown as a pseudogene. The CDR3 has 14 residues. CDR3 DNA sequence: TGTGCCAGCAGCAAAGCTTACAGTCTACGAGGGCAGTACTTC. It translates to CASSKAYSLRGQYF.

This clonotype has just one count. This chain joins TRBV10-3 and TRBJ2-7, with D uncertain. The CDR3 consists of 13 residues. CDR1 and CDR2 from the germline V gene are ENHRY and SYGVKD. Trimming took off 0 bases at V and 1 base at J, with 4 bases between the two ends. The CDR3 is CAISESVSYEQYF. For the CDR3, the DNA is TGTGCCATCAGTGAGTCGGTGTCCTACGAGCAGTACTTC.

This clonotype has only one observation. V usage is TRBV7-9 and J usage is TRBJ2-4; tentatively, D is TRBD2 (5 bases). This CDR3 comprises 12 residues. Germline loops: CDR1 SEHNR, CDR2 FQNEAQ (reference sequence). The V end lost 2 bases, the J end lost 14 bases, and 13 bases lay between the germline ends. CDR3 residues: CASSLSGTEKYF. For the CDR3, the DNA is TGTGCCAGCAGCTTATCGGGAACAGAGAAGTACTTC. Supplemented by reference TRBV7-9 and TRBJ2-4, the full variable domain reads DTGVSQNPRHKITKRGQNVTFRCDPISEHNRLYWYRQTLGQGPEFLTYFQNEAQLEKSRLLSDRFSAERPKGSFSTLEIQRTEQGDSAMYLCASSLSGTEKYFGAGTRLSVL.

This clonotype has more than one count but fewer than ten. The chain uses TRBV9 and TRBJ1-2, with no clear D. The V gene lost 1 base and the J gene lost 2 bases, with 3 bases spanning the gap. This CDR3 is 12 amino acids long. Germline CDR1 reads SGDLS; CDR2 reads YYNGEE. CDR3 residues: CASSVQNYGYTF. The CDR3, as DNA: TGTGCCAGCAGCGTACAGAACTATGGCTACACCTTC.

The J gene is TRBJ2-7, the V gene TRBV20-1; possibly TRBD1 or TRBD2 for D (6 bases each). Trimming stripped 3 bases from V and 7 bases from J, with 13 bases between. From germline, CDR1 is DFQATT and CDR2 SNEGSKA (reference sequence). The CDR3 covers 12 residues. CDR3 loop: CSASHGGSEQYF. Here the CDR3 DNA reads TGCAGTGCTAGCCACGGGGGCTCGGAGCAGTACTTC.

The genes are TRBV24-1 and TRBJ1-5; D gene unclear. The CDR3 is 14 amino acids. The ends were cut back, 2 bases at V and 6 bases at J, with 10 bases in the middle. Germline CDR1 and CDR2: KGHDR and SFDVKD. The CDR3 DNA is TGTGCCACCAGTGATTCTGGGGTGGGTCAGCCCCAGCATTTT. Protein product: CATSDSGVGQPQHF.

The V and J genes are TRBV5-5 and TRBJ1-2; no clear D gene. Per germline, CDR1 SGHKS and CDR2 YYEKEE (reference sequence). This CDR3 has 15 amino acids. Trimming shortened V by 4 bases and J by 4 bases, and 17 bases separated the two germline ends. The CDR3 spells CASSVSIVPTYGYTF. In DNA, the CDR3 is TGTGCCAGCAGCGTATCAATCGTTCCGACCTATGGCTACACCTTC.

The rearrangement joins TRBV4-1 to TRBJ2-3, with 9 positions matching TRBD2. The CDR3 covers 19 residues. V shed 0 bases, J shed 5 bases, and the junction held 15 bases outside the gene matches. Germline CDR1 and CDR2: MGHRA and YSYEKL. CDR3 nucleotides: TGCGCCAGCAGCCAAGATCACCACCGACGAGCGGGAGGAGGAGATACGCAGTATTTT. Residues: CASSQDHHRRAGGGDTQYF.

The chain recombines TRBV28 with TRBJ2-5; D might be TRBD2 (5 bases). In germline, CDR1 is MDHEN, CDR2 SYDVKM. Trimming left V 6 bases short and J 2 bases short, with 31 bases between. CDR3 length equals 20 residues. The DNA of the CDR3 is TGTGCCAGCAGGCTCCCGGCTGCCAGCGGTTCTCCTACCCCGCAAGAGACCCAGTACTTC. Translating gives CASRLPAASGSPTPQETQYF.

This chain joins TRBV15 and TRBJ2-3, with D perhaps matching TRBD2 (6 bases). With 8 bases removed from V and 4 bases from J, the gap between germline ends came to 19 bases. The CDR3 has 15 amino acids. Germline values: CDR1 LNHNV, CDR2 YYDKDF (reference sequence). This CDR3 reads CATSGGLKTPDTQYF. DNA for the CDR3: TGTGCCACCTCCGGGGGACTTAAAACCCCAGATACGCAGTATTTT.

The J gene is TRBJ2-7, the V gene TRBV29-1, with 11 bases identical to TRBD2. The CDR3 contains 13 residues. CDR1 and CDR2 from the germline V gene are SQVTM and ANQGSEA. Trimming cost V 3 bases and J 5 bases; bases outside gene matches: 3. The CDR3 sequence: CSVETSGDDEQYF. DNA of the CDR3: TGCAGCGTTGAGACTAGCGGGGACGACGAGCAGTACTTC.

This clonotype was picked up a small number of times. CDR3 sequence: CASSTGGSTDTQYF. DNA for the CDR3: TGTGCCAGCAGCACAGGGGGTTCCACAGATACGCAGTATTTT. This chain uses TRBV12-3 or TRBV12-4 with TRBJ2-3; 8 bases match TRBD1. The CDR3 sequence is 14 residues long. V lost 6 bases to trimming and J lost 2 bases; unmatched junction nucleotides: 4.

The chain recombines TRBV20-1 with TRBJ2-3; D might be TRBD2 (6 bases). The V end lost 1 base, the J end lost 7 bases, and 18 bases lay between the germline ends. Germline V gene sequence: CDR1 DFQATT, CDR2 SNEGSKA (reference sequence). CDR3 length: 15 residues. The CDR3: CSARVEGPGDHTQYF. CDR3 bases: TGCAGTGCTAGAGTGGAGGGGCCGGGGGACCATACGCAGTATTTT.

The chain is built from TRBV20-1 and TRBJ1-1; unclear D gene. The V gene's germline CDR1 is DFQATT and CDR2 SNEGSKA (reference sequence). V was clipped by 0 bases and J by 6 bases, with 14 bases between them. This CDR3 is 14 amino acids long. The CDR3 here is CSARENSAGPEAFF. The CDR3 DNA reads as TGCAGTGCTAGAGAGAACAGCGCGGGCCCTGAAGCTTTCTTT.

The chain combines TRBV20-1 with TRBJ1-1; no firm D call. V lost 1 base and J 4 bases, leaving 10 bases between the germline ends. The CDR3 length is 13 residues. Per germline, CDR1 DFQATT and CDR2 SNEGSKA (reference sequence). CDR3 in DNA: TGCAGTGCTAGAGTGGGAGATGGCACTGAAGCTTTCTTT. It translates to CSARVGDGTEAFF.

The gene calls are TRBV6-6 and TRBJ2-3, with D perhaps matching TRBD1 (7 bases). The CDR3 has 14 amino acids. V was clipped by 6 bases and J by 4 bases, with 14 bases between them. From germline, CDR1 is MNHNY and CDR2 SVGAGI (reference sequence). CDR3 amino acids: CASRPRGDADTQYF. The CDR3 DNA reads as TGTGCCAGCAGGCCCAGGGGGGACGCAGATACGCAGTATTTT.

V and J are TRBV2 and TRBJ1-2, with D tentatively TRBD1 (5 bases). The germline V gene encodes CDR1 SNHLY and CDR2 FYNNEI. V was shortened by 5 bases and J by 5 bases, with 15 bases between the two germline ends. The CDR3 consists of 14 residues. The DNA for the CDR3 is TGTGCCAGCAGTCACGGTGACAGCACGTATGGCTACACCTTC. This codes for CASSHGDSTYGYTF. The whole variable domain, remainder taken from reference TRBV2 and TRBJ1-2, is EPEVTQTPSHQVTQMGQEVILRCVPISNHLYFYWYRQILGQKVEFLVSFYNNEISEKSEIFDDQFSVERPDGSNFTLKIRSTKLEDSAMYFCASSHGDSTYGYTFGSGTRLTVV.

The J gene is TRBJ1-2, the V gene TRBV12-3 or TRBV12-4, with 7 bases fitting TRBD1. Trimming removed 5 bases from V and 6 bases from J; junction bases left unmatched: 6. The CDR3 is 13 residues long. This CDR3 is CASSPRGWDGYTF. In DNA form, the CDR3 reads TGTGCCAGCAGTCCCAGGGGGTGGGATGGCTACACCTTC.

This clonotype was observed once. At one end, the junction sequence differs from germline, possibly due to a read error. The rearrangement uses TRBV20-1 and TRBJ2-3; the match to TRBD1 covers 8 bases. CDR1 and CDR2 from the germline V gene are DFQATT and SNEGSKA (reference sequence). The CDR3 length is 16 residues. CDR3 sequence reads: CSAVRTGNIFTDRQYF. The DNA of the CDR3 is TGCAGTGCGGTGCGGACAGGGAATATATTCACAGATAGGCAGTATTTT.

This clonotype was detected only a few times. V is TRBV3-1 and J is TRBJ2-6, with D unclear. CDR1 is LGHDT and CDR2 is YNNKEL in the germline V gene (reference sequence). With 8 bases removed from V and 0 bases from J, the gap between germline ends came to 8 bases. The CDR3 runs 14 residues. Written as DNA, the CDR3 is TGTGCCAGCTCAGCTGTCTCTGGGGCCAACGTCCTGACTTTC. Translation: CASSAVSGANVLTF.

This clonotype was counted at least ten times. This sequence joins TRBV7-9 and TRBJ2-4; 8 positions match TRBD1. Germline loops: CDR1 SEHNR, CDR2 FQNEAQ (reference sequence). This CDR3 has 13 amino acids. V gave up 2 bases and J gave up 11 bases; unmatched junction bases: 5. The CDR3 DNA is TGTGCCAGCAGCTTATCCACGGACAGGGTTCAGTACTTC. Translation: CASSLSTDRVQYF.

The CDR3 DNA reads TGTGCCAGCAGTTACCCCGCGGGGGGGACGCGAGAGACCCAGTACTTC. Amino acid sequence: CASSYPAGGTRETQYF. V gene TRBV6-5 combines with J gene TRBJ2-5; 9 bases fit TRBD2. J gave up 4 bases and V 2 bases, and 8 bases lay outside the gene matches. Looked up from germline, CDR1 is MNHEY and CDR2 is SVGAGI. The CDR3 loop spans 16 amino acids.

The chain links TRBV10-3 to TRBJ2-7; 11 nucleotides match TRBD2. V trimming: 10 bases; J trimming: 6 bases; junction bases outside the gene matches: 14. This CDR3 has 15 amino acids. Germline values: CDR1 ENHRY, CDR2 SYGVKD. This chain's CDR3 is CATSYSGRATLEQYF. CDR3 DNA: TGTGCCACCTCTTATAGCGGGAGGGCCACCCTCGAGCAGTACTTC.

This clonotype has just a few counts. This chain links TRBV5-1 with TRBJ2-7; D possibly corresponds to TRBD1 (6 bases). The CDR3 runs to 14 residues. The germline V gene encodes CDR1 SGHRS and CDR2 YFSETQ. The V end was cut by 4 bases, the J end by 7 bases, with 18 bases between. The CDR3 DNA is TGCGCCAGCAGCCTCACTCCGGACAGCGCTGAGCAGTACTTC. Its protein product is CASSLTPDSAEQYF.

This clonotype was recorded once. The rearrangement uses TRBV12-3 or TRBV12-4 and TRBJ2-1; TRBD1 is a possible D gene (6 bases). V lost 9 bases and J lost 10, with 13 bases in between. This CDR3 has 11 amino acids. CDR3 DNA sequence: TGTGCCAGTACCAGAGGGACAGAGCAGTTCTTC. Translating it yields CASTRGTEQFF.

The chain couples TRBV9 to TRBJ2-3; D is undetermined. Germline assignment: CDR1 SGDLS and CDR2 YYNGEE. The CDR3 contains 17 residues. Trimming removed 0 bases from V and 2 bases from J, with 16 bases in between. In DNA, the CDR3 is TGTGCCAGCAGCGTAGAATTGACGGGCCTCCTCACAGATACGCAGTATTTT. Amino acid sequence: CASSVELTGLLTDTQYF.